In this sample, the clone carrying this T cell receptor (beta chain) turned up many times. The antigen remains unidentified. The data were taken from a study of T cells in Graves' hyperthyroidism and ophthalmopathy. V lost 9 bases and J lost 5, with 14 bases in between. The CDR3 loop spans 13 amino acids. The germline CDR1 and CDR2 sequences are MDHEN and SYDVKM. It was RNA transcripts that yielded the amplified TCR beta CDR3 regions. TCR CDR3 underwent first-round RT-PCR with the HTBI primer set. TCRdb reprocessed the multiplex PCR reads via MiXCR and lists one record per CDR3 protein. The sample has hundreds of thousands of distinct CDR3 sequences; nearly 20% are singletons. Findings of the study overall: Ophthalmopathy onset followed model prediction by a median about 6.9 months.

The sequencing sample was made of blood. The TCR comes from a man aged 35-49 years with Graves' ophthalmopathy. V usage is TRBV28 and J usage is TRBJ1-5, with D perhaps TRBD1 (6 bases). The CDR3 coding sequence is TGTGCCAGTCGAGGGGGGTGGGATCAGCCCCAGCATTTT. Its translation: CASRGGWDQPQHF.